The clone carrying this T cell receptor beta chain was seen more than once but under ten times. Its specificity is not known. These data are taken from a study of T cell repertoires in cytomegalovirus infection. Study context: Matching HLA type, along with CMV infection, was indicated by public TCR beta signatures. Study-level points and caveats: The ex vivo response was dominated by HLA-C-restricted CMV-specific TCR beta clonotypes. The cumulative frequency of public TCR beta families distinguished individuals who carried CMV together with the relevant HLA.

There are 15 residues in the CDR3. With V trimmed by 4 bases and J by 6 bases, 9 bases remained unmatched. The germline CDR1 and CDR2 sequences are SEHNR and FQNEAQ (reference sequence). Each CDR3 protein is one row after TCRdb ran MiXCR on the reads. The repertoire holds roughly 200,000 distinct CDR3 sequences, with about 18% as singletons. The V and J genes are TRBV7-9 and TRBJ1-1, with 9 bases aligning to TRBD1. The clonotype comes from a human donor in good health (CMV status not recorded). Some clones in this sample may be carry-over from other donors' samples. The source material was CD8+ T cells from PBMCs. The CDR3 nucleotides are TGTGCCAGCAGCTCCGATGTTAACAGGGGGCCTGAAGCTTTCTTT. This gives the protein CASSSDVNRGPEAFF.